This TCR beta chain is from a study of identical twins. TCRdb passed the 5' RACE reads through MiXCR, listing each CDR3 protein once. Here the sample spans roughly 540,000 distinct CDR3 sequences, roughly a fifth being singletons. Trimming cost V 6 bases and J 2 bases; bases outside gene matches: 5. This CDR3 contains 14 residues. Germline V gene data show CDR1 as SGHRS and CDR2 as YFSETQ. The study, taken as a whole, reports: The abundant beta clonotypes from cord blood had fewer insertions, and memory repertoires had none of this.

On this clonotype: Antigen: not known.

With no exceptions, donors were healthy Caucasians. The same sample was also used in a study of T cells expressing NK-cell markers. As that study records: The sequencing cohort of eight donors included seven HCMV-seropositive individuals and one seronegative individual.

The sequence was obtained from a woman under 30 in good health. The sequenced sample consisted of CD4+ T cells sorted from blood. The chain has TRBV5-1 and TRBJ2-1, with TRBD1 identical over 7 bases. Here the CDR3 reads CASTGTATYNEQFF. CDR3 bases: TGCGCCAGCACTGGGACAGCGACCTACAATGAGCAGTTCTTC.